The entry below describes one T cell receptor beta chain. This specimen comes from a study of blood T cell repertoires in COVID-19. Study-level background: PBMCs, B-cell-depleted T cells, or T cells were the source of the cDNA or gDNA that made up the material.

Libraries were prepared by immunoSEQ multiplex PCR; TCRdb keeps only in-frame clonotypes and omits some of them. The table has about 120,000 clones, over 75% seen once. CDR1 MNHEY and CDR2 SVGEGT come from the germline V gene. This CDR3 has 16 amino acids. The J segment lost 3 bases and the V segment lost 0 bases, leaving 8 bases of the junction unmatched. The sequence was collected from a man older than 75 with acute or convalescent COVID-19. The sequenced material came from peripheral blood. The chain uses TRBV6-2 or TRBV6-3 and TRBJ2-7; TRBD2 matches at 7 bases. The CDR3 sequence is CASSYSMAGLNYEQYF. CDR3 in DNA: TGTGCCAGCAGTTACTCGATGGCGGGACTAAACTACGAGCAGTACTTC.